What follows describes a single TCR beta chain. The junction differs from germline at one of its ends, possibly a read error. The germline V gene has CDR1 DFQATT and CDR2 SNEGSKA (reference sequence). The CDR3 contains 11 residues. The repertoire was sequenced with immunoSEQ multiplex PCR; TCRdb's copy has only in-frame clones and lacks some. The table lists 60,000 to 75,000 clones, around 85% of them singletons, with approximately 6% in the top ten. These data come from a study of blood T cell repertoires in COVID-19. Study background: Acute and convalescent COVID-19 specimens originated in the United States, Italy and Spain. T cells, B-cell-depleted T cells, or PBMCs provided the cDNA or gDNA that served as material.

This clonotype originated in a woman aged 70 to 79 with acute or convalescent COVID-19. Sequencing input: peripheral blood. The chain recombines TRBV20-1 with TRBJ1-1; a weak D match, TRBD1 (6 bases). Here the CDR3 reads CSATVPQGAVF. CDR3 nucleotides: TGCAGTGCTACGGTGCCACAGGGAGCTGTCTTT.